The entry below gives a single T cell receptor beta chain sequence along with its context. Its antigen is not known. A second PCR of roughly 6 to 12 cycles used a sample-barcoded 5' primer and a J-beta primer mix. A tag from a template-switch adaptor with 12 random nucleotides marked each cDNA molecule. TCRdb analysed the 5' RACE reads with MiXCR anew, one entry per CDR3 protein. In the table there are roughly 800,000 distinct CDR3 sequences, about 55% of which are singletons. These data come from a study of blood T cells in healthy people across ages. Study-level points and caveats: Any conclusive comparison of naive versus antigen-experienced cells was prevented by using unsorted PBMCs. Donor CMV infection status was unknown, possibly confounding age-related changes in expanded clonotypes.

The clonotype originates from a man aged 80 or over in good health. Sample: blood.

CDR3 DNA sequence: TGTGCCAGCAGCCTAGGGCTAGCGGCGGGGGAGCAGTACTTC. It encodes CASSLGLAAGEQYF. The genes are TRBV11-3 and TRBJ2-7; 7 bases align to TRBD2. V shed 5 bases and J 7 bases; nucleotides not matched to a gene: 11. The CDR3 consists of 14 residues. The germline gives CDR1 SGHNT, CDR2 YENEEA.